This T cell receptor (beta chain) is from a study of shared clonotypes between healthy human individuals. At the level of the study: Per donor, three plates held CD4 naive cells, three held CD4 memory, two held CD8 naive and one held CD8 memory.

In the authors' methods: ImmunoSEQ supplied junction-only sequences lacking quality scores, so filtering was different. Libraries were prepared by immunoSEQ multiplex PCR; TCRdb keeps only in-frame clonotypes and omits some of them. That table furnishes V, J and clone size, whereas the DNA furnished D and trimming. This sample has about 1.5 million clones; roughly 96% occur once, and the top ten carry approximately 1.2%. CDR1 SGHRS and CDR2 YFSETQ come from the germline V gene. This CDR3 region has 12 residues. With 5 bases removed from V and 6 bases from J, the gap between germline ends came to 10 bases. This clone was picked up one time. Nashville, Tennessee was home to all donors, each a Caucasian adult.

This receptor was obtained from a man younger than 45 in good health. The J gene is TRBJ2-3, the V gene TRBV5-1; no clear D. Sequenced material: naive CD4+ T cells sorted from blood. Subset: CD45RA+ positively selected. The CDR3 reads CASSGSRDTQYF. Written as DNA, the CDR3 is TGCGCCAGCAGTGGCTCCCGGGATACGCAGTATTTT.